This TCR beta chain was retrieved from a study of blood T cell repertoires in COVID-19 (TCRdb year 2020). For the wider study: Samples from collaborators originated in the United States, Italy and Spain and spanned both the acute and convalescent phases of COVID-19. Subjects who had been exposed to COVID-19, were actively infected with it, or had recovered from it provided the deeply sampled blood TCRbeta repertoires that made up the dataset. The prospective study material was composed of cDNA or gDNA derived from T cells, B-cell-depleted T cells, or PBMCs. The sample metadata nearly always contained a de-identified subject ID, COVID-19 status, age in years and sex. Samples came from the ongoing ImmuneRACE study (first 160 participants) plus 1,254 subjects from 6 global collaborators. HLA class I and class II types, where available, came from metadata supplied by the sample provider rather than from assay-based typing. The repertoires were released in a freely available public database meant as a resource for research on the immune response to SARS-CoV-2. Study-wide findings and limitations: The quantity of clinical and demographic metadata differed by source and by participant and was supplied without curation.

TCRbeta CDR3 regions were amplified from genomic DNA using the immunoSEQ Assay, a bias-controlled multiplex PCR. As for the authors' bioinformatics: The number of nucleated cells in each sample was estimated by amplification of reference gene primers within the assay. Sequence reads were collapsed and filtered to measure the absolute abundance of every unique TCRbeta CDR3 rearrangement. Productive Simpson clonality was computed per sample as the square root of Simpson's diversity index over productive rearrangements. TCRdb took over this immuneACCESS table, retaining in-frame rearrangements with V and J assigned. Such tables are incomplete; in checked studies, under half of the missing clones stem from an unresolved V gene, and the remainder is unexplained. V, J and clone size were drawn from that table, and D and trimming were deduced from the DNA. The sample records around 250,000 clones, under 95% of which are singletons. Of the sample, roughly 2.8% is held by the ten largest clones.

The germline V gene specifies SGHRS as CDR1 and YFSETQ as CDR2. V and J are trimmed by 3 bases and 4 bases, and the gene matches miss 9 bases of the junction. From its cysteine to its phenylalanine, the CDR3 spans 16 amino acids. Only CDR3 DNA is held: 48 bases, read in frame from base 1. Enrolling through a virtual design, the prospective study's participants ranged in age from roughly 18 to 90 years and lived across around 25 United States geographic areas. In the prospective study, participants were assigned to cohorts based on the clinical history participants reported in a screening survey and a study questionnaire. Exposed participants had been in contact with someone with a PCR-confirmed or clinician-diagnosed COVID-19 case within 2 weeks of study entry. In the prospective study, whole blood, serum and a nasopharyngeal or oropharyngeal swab were collected from each participant by mobile phlebotomists. Prospective study participants could optionally give additional blood draws and questionnaires over an approximately 2-month period. Prospective study blood samples were shipped either frozen or at room temperature before DNA extraction.

This clone has only one observation. What antigen it recognizes has not been identified. No much larger clonotype is one base removed from it; base qualities were not supplied. Sequencing used PBMCs or T cells enriched from blood (not recorded which). This clonotype originated in a man between 40 and 49 years old who had been exposed to COVID-19. The chain is assembled from TRBV5-1 and TRBJ1-1; 10 middle bases align to TRBD1. The nucleotide sequence is TGCGCCAGCAGCTCCCGGGACAGGGGTCACCGCACTGAAGCTTTCTTT. It is translated as CASSSRDRGHRTEAFF.